Listed below are T cell receptor beta chains from one sample, sequenced in a study of blood T cell repertoires in COVID-19. Assay: immunoSEQ multiplex PCR; the TCRdb copy retains only in-frame clones and omits some. Of fewer than 30,000 clones in the sample, under 85% were seen once. Sequencing used peripheral blood. The receptors originated from a woman aged 70 to 79 with active or convalescent COVID-19. Both conserved end residues are part of each CDR3. The D gene is left open where the match is weak. Size tells how often a clone was seen (once, few, many) or the class of an expanded clone, and some rows leave it out.

J gene: TRBJ2-3; V gene: TRBV14; clone size: NA; D gene: TRBD1; CDR3 protein: CASSPRDRAGDTQYF; CDR3 DNA: TGTGCCAGCAGCCCCCGGGACAGGGCCGGGGATACGCAGTATTTT
J gene: TRBJ1-1; V gene: TRBV6-4; clone size: NA; D gene: NA; CDR3 protein: CASSSYPGTEAFF; CDR3 DNA: TGTGCCAGCAGTTCCTACCCGGGGACTGAAGCTTTCTTT
J gene: TRBJ1-5; V gene: TRBV27; clone size: NA; D gene: NA; CDR3 protein: CASSLRVNQPQHF; CDR3 DNA: TGTGCCAGCAGTTTAAGAGTTAACCAGCCCCAGCATTTT
J gene: TRBJ2-1; V gene: TRBV7-9; clone size: NA; D gene: TRBD2; CDR3 protein: CASSWGLGGYNEQFF; CDR3 DNA: TGTGCCAGCAGCTGGGGACTAGGAGGTTACAATGAGCAGTTCTTC
J gene: TRBJ1-3; V gene: TRBV27; clone size: NA; D gene: TRBD1; CDR3 protein: CASSSRQGPSSGNTIYF; CDR3 DNA: TGTGCCAGCAGTTCCCGACAGGGCCCCTCCTCTGGAAACACCATATATTTT
J gene: TRBJ2-3; V gene: TRBV6-5; clone size: NA; D gene: NA; CDR3 protein: CASSYFVSASTDTQYF; CDR3 DNA: TGTGCCAGCAGTTACTTCGTCAGCGCTTCCACAGATACGCAGTATTTT
J gene: TRBJ2-7; V gene: TRBV20-1; clone size: NA; D gene: NA; CDR3 protein: CSAMRGGEQYF; CDR3 DNA: TGCAGTGCTATGAGGGGAGGCGAGCAGTACTTC
J gene: TRBJ1-2; V gene: TRBV19; clone size: few; D gene: NA; CDR3 protein: CASRQRNYGYTF; CDR3 DNA: TGTGCCAGTCGACAGAGAAACTATGGCTACACCTTC
J gene: TRBJ1-2; V gene: TRBV18; clone size: once; D gene: TRBD1; CDR3 protein: CASSGGTGRGYTF; CDR3 DNA: TGTGCCAGCTCAGGAGGGACAGGGAGAGGCTACACCTTC
J gene: TRBJ2-7; V gene: TRBV9; clone size: NA; D gene: TRBD2; CDR3 protein: CASSRRGTSGGSAYEQYF; CDR3 DNA: TGTGCCAGCAGCAGACGAGGGACTAGCGGGGGGAGTGCGTACGAGCAGTACTTC
J gene: TRBJ1-4; V gene: TRBV10-1; clone size: once; D gene: NA; CDR3 protein: CASSVRITNEKLFF; CDR3 DNA: TGCGCCAGCAGCGTCAGGATTACTAATGAAAAACTGTTTTTT
J gene: TRBJ2-5; V gene: TRBV19; clone size: NA; D gene: NA; CDR3 protein: CASSRVGETQYF; CDR3 DNA: TGTGCCAGTAGCAGGGTAGGGGAGACCCAGTACTTC
J gene: TRBJ1-4; V gene: TRBV27; clone size: NA; D gene: TRBD1; CDR3 protein: CASRWTGGDEKLFF; CDR3 DNA: TGTGCCAGCAGATGGACAGGGGGCGATGAAAAACTGTTTTTT
J gene: TRBJ1-3; V gene: TRBV11-2; clone size: NA; D gene: TRBD1; CDR3 protein: CASSSLDRSYSGNTIYF; CDR3 DNA: TGTGCCAGCAGCTCGCTGGACAGGAGTTACTCTGGAAACACCATATATTTT
J gene: TRBJ2-7; V gene: TRBV7-2; clone size: NA; D gene: NA; CDR3 protein: CASSLTSTGIQNEQYF; CDR3 DNA: TGTGCCAGCAGCTTAACCTCTACCGGGATACAGAACGAGCAGTACTTC
J gene: TRBJ2-7; V gene: TRBV14; clone size: NA; D gene: TRBD2; CDR3 protein: CASSQVMGLAGSYEQYF; CDR3 DNA: TGTGCCAGCAGCCAAGTTATGGGCCTAGCGGGCTCCTACGAGCAGTACTTC
J gene: TRBJ2-1; V gene: TRBV28; clone size: once; D gene: TRBD2; CDR3 protein: CASSPSGSSYNEQFF; CDR3 DNA: TGTGCCAGCAGCCCTAGCGGGAGCTCCTACAATGAGCAGTTCTTC
J gene: TRBJ2-7; V gene: TRBV7-2; clone size: NA; D gene: TRBD2; CDR3 protein: CASSLRLADSYEQYF; CDR3 DNA: TGTGCCAGCAGCCTGCGACTAGCGGACTCCTACGAGCAGTACTTC